The 7 T cell receptor beta chains below all came from one sample that was sequenced in a study of shared clonotypes between healthy human individuals. Only in-frame clones appear in the TCRdb table, and some are missing; sequencing was by immunoSEQ multiplex PCR. The repertoire has around 2.1 million clones, under 97% of them found once; the top ten carry over 0.1%. Source material: naive CD4+ T cells sorted from blood. The subset is: CD45RA+ positively selected. These receptors all come from a man younger than 35 in good health.

This clone was found once. CDR3 nucleotides: TGTGCCAGCAGCCCAGAGATTGAAAAACTGTTTTTT. Translated, it gives CASSPEIEKLFF. The gene calls are TRBV7-9 and TRBJ1-4; D remains unclear. From germline, CDR1 is SEHNR and CDR2 FQNEAQ (reference sequence). The germline V and J ends were trimmed by 5 bases and 7 bases, with 8 bases remaining between them. The CDR3 has 12 amino acids.

This chain connects TRBV19 to TRBJ2-7; 7 bases agree with TRBD1. This CDR3 is built from 13 residues. V shed 4 bases, J shed 2 bases, and the junction held 2 bases outside the gene matches. The germline V gene has CDR1 LNHDA and CDR2 SQIVND (reference sequence). The CDR3, as DNA: TGTGCCAGTAGTAGGACAGGAACCTACGAGCAGTACTTC. This codes for CASSRTGTYEQYF.

The chain is built from TRBV28 and TRBJ1-5, with D uncertain. CDR1 is MDHEN and CDR2 is SYDVKM in the germline V gene. V gave up 4 bases and J gave up 5 bases, with 12 bases separating them. This CDR3 comprises 14 residues. Here the CDR3 reads CASSYRALDQPQHF. In nucleotides, the CDR3 is TGTGCCAGCAGTTACCGGGCCTTAGATCAGCCCCAGCATTTT.

The CDR3 sequence: CASSLTSGPDTQYF. The CDR3 nucleotides are TGTGCCAGCAGCTTAACTAGTGGTCCAGATACGCAGTATTTT. This chain uses TRBV5-8 with TRBJ2-3; D is possibly TRBD2 (5 bases). This CDR3 contains 14 residues. V shed 2 bases and J shed 4 bases, with 11 bases lying between them. The germline CDR1 and CDR2 sequences are SGHTS and YDEGEE.

The sample holds one count of this clone. This sample includes further DNA sequences coding for the same CDR3. The CDR3 is CASRPGNTGELFF. The CDR3 region has the DNA TGTGCCAGCAGGCCGGGGAACACCGGGGAGCTGTTTTTT. V gene TRBV28 combines with J gene TRBJ2-2; no firm D call. The V end was cut by 6 bases, the J end by 1 base, with 6 bases between. There are 13 residues in the CDR3. Germline V gives CDR1 MDHEN, CDR2 SYDVKM.

In DNA, the CDR3 is TGTGCCAGCAGCCAGATGGGGAGGGAGGCAACTAATGAAAAACTGTTTTTT. Amino acid sequence: CASSQMGREATNEKLFF. The chain employs TRBV9 and TRBJ1-4; the D is unclear. The CDR3 is 17 residues long. Germline assignment: CDR1 SGDLS and CDR2 YYNGEE. V was cut by 4 bases and J by 0 bases, with 16 bases left in between. The full variable domain, completed using reference TRBV9 and TRBJ1-4, is DSGVTQTPKHLITATGQRVTLRCSPRSGDLSVYWYQQSLDQGLQFLIQYYNGEERAKGNILERFSAQQFPDLHSELNLSSLELGDSALYFCASSQMGREATNEKLFFGSGTQLSVL.

The J gene is TRBJ1-2, the V gene TRBV30; D possibly corresponds to TRBD1 (6 bases). CDR3 length: 15 residues. Germline V gene data show CDR1 as GTSNPN and CDR2 as SVGIG (reference sequence). V lost 0 bases and J 6 bases, leaving 17 bases between the germline ends. CDR3 DNA: TGTGCCTGGAGTGTATCGGGAACAGGGAGGGATGGCTACACCTTC. Its translation: CAWSVSGTGRDGYTF.